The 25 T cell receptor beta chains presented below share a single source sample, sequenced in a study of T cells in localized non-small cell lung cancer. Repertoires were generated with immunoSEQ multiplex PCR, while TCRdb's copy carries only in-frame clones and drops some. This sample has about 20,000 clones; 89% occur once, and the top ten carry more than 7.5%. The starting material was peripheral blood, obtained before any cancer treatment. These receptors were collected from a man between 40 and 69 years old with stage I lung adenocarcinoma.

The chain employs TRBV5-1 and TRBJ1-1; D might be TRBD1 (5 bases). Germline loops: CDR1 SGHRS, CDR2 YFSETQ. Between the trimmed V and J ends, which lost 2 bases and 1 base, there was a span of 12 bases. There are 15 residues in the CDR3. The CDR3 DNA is TGCGCCAGCAGCTTCAGAAGTCAGGGGAACACTGAAGCTTTCTTT. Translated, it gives CASSFRSQGNTEAFF.

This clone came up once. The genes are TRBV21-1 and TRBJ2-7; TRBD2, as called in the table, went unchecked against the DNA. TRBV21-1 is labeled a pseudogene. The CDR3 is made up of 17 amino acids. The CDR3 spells CASSKFPRRPSSYEQYF. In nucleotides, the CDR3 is TGTGCCAGCAGCAAATTCCCCCGGCGGCCGAGCTCCTACGAGCAGTACTTC.

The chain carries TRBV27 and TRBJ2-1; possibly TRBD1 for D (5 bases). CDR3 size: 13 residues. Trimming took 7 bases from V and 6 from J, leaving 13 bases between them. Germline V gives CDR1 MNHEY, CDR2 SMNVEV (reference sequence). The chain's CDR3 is CASTVQGSNEQFF. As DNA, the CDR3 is TGTGCCAGCACGGTCCAGGGTAGCAATGAGCAGTTCTTC.

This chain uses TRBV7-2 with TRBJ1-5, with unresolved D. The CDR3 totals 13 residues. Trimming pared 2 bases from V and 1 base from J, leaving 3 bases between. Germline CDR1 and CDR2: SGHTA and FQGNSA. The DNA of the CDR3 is TGTGCCAGCAGCTTAAGGAGCAATCAGCCCCAGCATTTT. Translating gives CASSLRSNQPQHF. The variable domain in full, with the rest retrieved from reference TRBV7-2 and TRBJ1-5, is GAGVSQSPSNKVTEKGKDVELRCDPISGHTALYWYRQSLGQGLEFLIYFQGNSAPDKSGLPSDRFSAERTGGSVSTLTIQRTQQEDSAVYLCASSLRSNQPQHFGDGTRLSIL.

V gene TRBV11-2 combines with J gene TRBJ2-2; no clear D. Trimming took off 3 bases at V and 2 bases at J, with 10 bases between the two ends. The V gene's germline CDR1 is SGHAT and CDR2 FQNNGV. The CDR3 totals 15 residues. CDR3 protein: CASSLALGNTGELFF. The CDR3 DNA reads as TGTGCCAGCAGCTTGGCACTGGGCAACACCGGGGAGCTGTTTTTT.

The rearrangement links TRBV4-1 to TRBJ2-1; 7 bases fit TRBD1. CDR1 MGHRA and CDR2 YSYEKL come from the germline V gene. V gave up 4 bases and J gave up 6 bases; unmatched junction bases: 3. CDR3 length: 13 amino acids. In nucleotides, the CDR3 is TGCGCCAGCAGCCGACAGGGATCCAATGAGCAGTTCTTC. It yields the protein CASSRQGSNEQFF.

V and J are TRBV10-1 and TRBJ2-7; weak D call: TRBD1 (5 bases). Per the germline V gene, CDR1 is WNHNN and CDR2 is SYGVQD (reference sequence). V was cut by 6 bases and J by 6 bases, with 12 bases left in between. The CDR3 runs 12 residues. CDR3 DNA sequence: TGCGCCAGCAGCACAGGTAATGGCGAGCAGTACTTC. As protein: CASSTGNGEQYF.

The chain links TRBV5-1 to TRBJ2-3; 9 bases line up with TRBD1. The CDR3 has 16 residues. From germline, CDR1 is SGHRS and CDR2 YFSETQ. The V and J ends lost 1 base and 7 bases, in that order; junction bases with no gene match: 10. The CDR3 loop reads CASSLLTGQGVNTQYF. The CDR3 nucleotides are TGCGCCAGCAGCTTGTTAACGGGACAGGGAGTAAATACGCAGTATTTT.

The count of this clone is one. The CDR3 nucleotides are TGCGCCATCACCTTAAATGGTCCTTTAAGCGGCTACACCTTC. Its translation: CAITLNGPLSGYTF. This chain links TRBV5-1 with TRBJ1-2; D gene uncertain. Trimming cost V 9 bases and J 8 bases, with 23 bases left between them. Germline-derived CDR1 and CDR2 are SGHRS and YFSETQ. The CDR3 has 14 residues.

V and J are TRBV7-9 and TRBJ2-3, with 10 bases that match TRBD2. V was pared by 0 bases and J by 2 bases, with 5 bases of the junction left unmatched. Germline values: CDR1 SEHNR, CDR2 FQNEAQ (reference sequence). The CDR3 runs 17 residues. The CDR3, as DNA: TGTGCCAGCAGCTTAGCGGGACTAGCGCGATCCACAGATACGCAGTATTTT. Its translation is CASSLAGLARSTDTQYF. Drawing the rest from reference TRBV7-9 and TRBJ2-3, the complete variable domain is DTGVSQNPRHKITKRGQNVTFRCDPISEHNRLYWYRQTLGQGPEFLTYFQNEAQLEKSRLLSDRFSAERPKGSFSTLEIQRTEQGDSAMYLCASSLAGLARSTDTQYFGPGTRLTVL.

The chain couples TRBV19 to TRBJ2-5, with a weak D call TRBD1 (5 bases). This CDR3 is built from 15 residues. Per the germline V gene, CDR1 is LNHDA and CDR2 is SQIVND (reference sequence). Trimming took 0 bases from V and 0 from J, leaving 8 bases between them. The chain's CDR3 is CASSIDDSYQETQYF. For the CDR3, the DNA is TGTGCCAGTAGTATAGACGACAGCTACCAAGAGACCCAGTACTTC.

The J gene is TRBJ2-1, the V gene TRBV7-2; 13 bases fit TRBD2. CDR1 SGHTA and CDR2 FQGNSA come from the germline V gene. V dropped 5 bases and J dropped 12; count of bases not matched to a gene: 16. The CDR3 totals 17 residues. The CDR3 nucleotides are TGTGCCAGCAGCCCCTACGGACTAGCGGGAGATTCCGGGGGGCAGTTCTTC. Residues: CASSPYGLAGDSGGQFF.

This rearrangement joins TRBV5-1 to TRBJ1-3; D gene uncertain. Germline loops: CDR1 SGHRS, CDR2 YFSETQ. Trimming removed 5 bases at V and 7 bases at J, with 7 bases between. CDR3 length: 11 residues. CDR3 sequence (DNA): TGCGCCAGCAGTGAAGCCAACACCATATATTTT. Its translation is CASSEANTIYF. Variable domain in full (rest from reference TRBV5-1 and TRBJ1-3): KAGVTQTPRYLIKTRGQQVTLSCSPISGHRSVSWYQQTPGQGLQFLFEYFSETQRNKGNFPGRFSGRQFSNSRSEMNVSTLELGDSALYLCASSEANTIYFGEGSWLTVV.

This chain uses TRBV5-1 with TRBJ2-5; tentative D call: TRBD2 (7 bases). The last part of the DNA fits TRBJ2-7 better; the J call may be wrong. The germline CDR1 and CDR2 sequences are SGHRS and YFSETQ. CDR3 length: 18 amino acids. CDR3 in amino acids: CASSLRGAGQPAIYEQYF. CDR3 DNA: TGCGCCAGCAGCCTCCGGGGGGCGGGCCAGCCCGCCATCTACGAGCAGTACTTC.

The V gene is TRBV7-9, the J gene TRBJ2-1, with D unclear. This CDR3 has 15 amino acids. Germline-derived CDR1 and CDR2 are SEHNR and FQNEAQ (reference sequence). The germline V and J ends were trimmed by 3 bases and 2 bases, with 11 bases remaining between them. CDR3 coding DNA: TGTGCCAGCAGCTTGGAACAGAGGACCTACAATGAGCAGTTCTTC. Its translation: CASSLEQRTYNEQFF.

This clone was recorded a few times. CDR3 DNA sequence: TGTGCCAGCAGCCTTACGACGACAGGGGGCGATGAAGCTTTCTTT. Its protein is CASSLTTTGGDEAFF. V gene TRBV7-9 combines with J gene TRBJ1-1, with 10 bases fitting TRBD1. Germline-derived CDR1 and CDR2 are SEHNR and FQNEAQ (reference sequence). V shed 5 bases and J 7 bases; nucleotides not matched to a gene: 10. The CDR3 sequence is 15 residues long.

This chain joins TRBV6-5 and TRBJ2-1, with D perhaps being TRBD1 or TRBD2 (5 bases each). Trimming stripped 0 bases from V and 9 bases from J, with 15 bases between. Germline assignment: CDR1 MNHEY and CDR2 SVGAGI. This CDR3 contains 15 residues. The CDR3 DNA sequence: TGTGCCAGCAGTTACTCGAGTACAGGTACTAGTGAGCAGTTCTTC. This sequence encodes CASSYSSTGTSEQFF.

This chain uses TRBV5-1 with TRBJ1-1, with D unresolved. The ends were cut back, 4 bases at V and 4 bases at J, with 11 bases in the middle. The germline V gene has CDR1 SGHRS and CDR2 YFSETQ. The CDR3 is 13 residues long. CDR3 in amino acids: CASSPRVPTEAFF. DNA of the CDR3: TGCGCCAGCAGCCCACGCGTCCCCACTGAAGCTTTCTTT. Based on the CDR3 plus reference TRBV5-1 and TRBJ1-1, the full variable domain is KAGVTQTPRYLIKTRGQQVTLSCSPISGHRSVSWYQQTPGQGLQFLFEYFSETQRNKGNFPGRFSGRQFSNSRSEMNVSTLELGDSALYLCASSPRVPTEAFFGQGTRLTVV.

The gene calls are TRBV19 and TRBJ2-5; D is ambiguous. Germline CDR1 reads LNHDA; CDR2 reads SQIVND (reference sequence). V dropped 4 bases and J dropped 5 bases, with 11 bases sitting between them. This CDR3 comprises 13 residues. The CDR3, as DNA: TGTGCCAGTAGTACCATTCGGTTGGAGACCCAGTACTTC. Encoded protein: CASSTIRLETQYF.

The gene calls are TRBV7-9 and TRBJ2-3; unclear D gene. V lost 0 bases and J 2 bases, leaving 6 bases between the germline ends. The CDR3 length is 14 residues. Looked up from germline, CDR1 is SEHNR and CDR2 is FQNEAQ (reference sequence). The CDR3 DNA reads TGTGCCAGCAGCTTAGCAGCGACCACAGATACGCAGTATTTT. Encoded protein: CASSLAATTDTQYF.

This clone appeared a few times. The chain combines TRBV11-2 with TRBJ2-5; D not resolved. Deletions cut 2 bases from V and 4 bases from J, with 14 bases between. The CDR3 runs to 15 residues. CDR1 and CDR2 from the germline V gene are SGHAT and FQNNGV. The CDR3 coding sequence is TGTGCCAGCAGCTTAATTCTCCTGGGCCGAGAGACCCAGTACTTC. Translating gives CASSLILLGRETQYF. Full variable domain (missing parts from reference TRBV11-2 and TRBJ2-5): EAGVAQSPRYKIIEKRQSVAFWCNPISGHATLYWYQQILGQGPKLLIQFQNNGVVDDSQLPKDRFSAERLKGVDSTLKIQPAKLEDSAVYLCASSLILLGRETQYFGPGTRLLVL.

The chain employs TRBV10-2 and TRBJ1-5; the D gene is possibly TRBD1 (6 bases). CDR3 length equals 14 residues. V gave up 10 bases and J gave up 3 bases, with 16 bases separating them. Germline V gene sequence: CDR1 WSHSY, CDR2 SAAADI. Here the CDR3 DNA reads TGCGCCACCAAGGAGACAGGTACCAATCAGCCCCAGCATTTT. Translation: CATKETGTNQPQHF.

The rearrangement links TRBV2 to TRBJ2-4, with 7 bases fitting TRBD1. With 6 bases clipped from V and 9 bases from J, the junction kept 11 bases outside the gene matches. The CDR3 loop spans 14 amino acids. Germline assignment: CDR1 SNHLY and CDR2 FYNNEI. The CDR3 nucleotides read TGTGCCAGCAGGCTACAGGGGTTGAGAGGCATTCAGTACTTC. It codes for CASRLQGLRGIQYF.

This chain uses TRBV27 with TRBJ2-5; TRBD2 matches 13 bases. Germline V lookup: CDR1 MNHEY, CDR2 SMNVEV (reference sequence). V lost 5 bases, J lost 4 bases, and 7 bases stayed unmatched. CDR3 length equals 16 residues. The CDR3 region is CASSLGTSGTIETQYF. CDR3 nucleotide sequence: TGTGCCAGCAGTCTCGGGACTAGCGGGACGATAGAGACCCAGTACTTC.

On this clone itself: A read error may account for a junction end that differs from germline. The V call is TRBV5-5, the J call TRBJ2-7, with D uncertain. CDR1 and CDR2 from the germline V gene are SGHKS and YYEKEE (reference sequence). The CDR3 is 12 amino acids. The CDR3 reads CASSLGSGSWDF. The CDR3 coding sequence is TGTGCCAGCAGCTTAGGTTCCGGGTCTTGGGACTTC.